A single sample gave rise to the 14 T cell receptor beta chains below, sequenced in a study of spatial heterogeneity in lung cancer. For these receptors, no antigen is known. The study, taken as a whole, reports: Mutation counts in tumors were tracked by counts of expanded intratumoral alpha and beta TCRs.

Noted time point: sample taken at primary tumor resection. One entry per CDR3 protein results from TCRdb running MiXCR on the 5' RACE reads. This table has 20,000 to 30,000 distinct CDR3 sequences, 8.8% appearing once. Sequenced material: lung tumor tissue, taken at surgery. These receptors were obtained from a male donor with early-stage non-small cell lung cancer.

V is TRBV7-2 and J is TRBJ2-3; possibly TRBD1 for D (6 bases). CDR1 SGHTA and CDR2 FQGNSA come from the germline V gene. V dropped 4 bases and J dropped 0 bases, with 11 bases sitting between them. CDR3 size: 15 residues. The CDR3: CASSSQGISTDTQYF. In DNA form, the CDR3 reads TGTGCCAGCAGCTCACAGGGAATCAGCACAGATACGCAGTATTTT. The full variable domain, its missing parts supplied by reference TRBV7-2 and TRBJ2-3, is GAGVSQSPSNKVTEKGKDVELRCDPISGHTALYWYRQSLGQGLEFLIYFQGNSAPDKSGLPSDRFSAERTGGSVSTLTIQRTQQEDSAVYLCASSSQGISTDTQYFGPGTRLTVL.

This clonotype was observed a few times. This chain connects TRBV29-1 to TRBJ1-2; D gene ambiguous. Trimming left V 3 bases short and J 3 bases short, with 5 bases between. The CDR3 is 11 amino acids. The V gene's germline CDR1 is SQVTM and CDR2 ANQGSEA. CDR3 nucleotide sequence: TGCAGCGTTGACAGGCACTATGGCTACACCTTC. Translated, it gives CSVDRHYGYTF.

This clonotype came up a few times. Here the CDR3 reads CASSSRDSFPYEQFF. For the CDR3, the DNA is TGTGCCAGCTCATCTCGGGACTCCTTTCCCTATGAGCAGTTCTTC. The gene calls are TRBV18 and TRBJ2-1; D is perhaps TRBD2 (6 bases). CDR1 is KGHSH and CDR2 is LQKENI in the germline V gene. V lost 5 bases and J 8 bases, leaving 19 bases between the germline ends. This CDR3 has 15 amino acids.

This clonotype was seen repeatedly, ten times or more. The rearrangement uses TRBV20-1 and TRBJ2-6; D is ambiguous. Germline CDR1 is DFQATT and CDR2 is SNEGSKA (reference sequence). CDR3 length equals 15 residues. The ends were cut back, 6 bases at V and 0 bases at J, with 12 bases in the middle. The DNA for the CDR3 is TGCAGTGCCCGGAGCTTTAACTCTGGGGCCAACGTCCTGACTTTC. Its translation is CSARSFNSGANVLTF.

This clonotype was counted ten times or more. The chain couples TRBV4-3 to TRBJ1-3; 8 nucleotides agree with TRBD1. Trimming cost V 1 base and J 0 bases; bases outside gene matches: 8. This CDR3 spans 18 amino acids. CDR1 LGHNA and CDR2 YSLEER come from the germline V gene. This CDR3 is CASSQAGTGLSSGNTIYF. The CDR3 bases are TGCGCCAGCAGCCAAGCCGGGACAGGTCTATCCTCTGGAAACACCATATATTTT.

This chain uses TRBV5-6 with TRBJ2-3, with 14 positions matching TRBD2. V gave up 4 bases and J gave up 6 bases; unmatched junction bases: 4. Germline V lookup: CDR1 SGHDT, CDR2 YYEEEE. The CDR3 runs 15 residues. CDR3 sequence: CASSLGLAGVDTQYF. The CDR3 DNA reads TGTGCCAGCAGCCTGGGACTAGCGGGAGTTGATACGCAGTATTTT.

The chain recombines TRBV18 with TRBJ2-5; no clear D gene. The CDR3 spans 14 residues. Between the trimmed V and J ends, which lost 5 bases and 1 base, there was a span of 11 bases. Germline-derived CDR1 and CDR2 are KGHSH and LQKENI. The CDR3 protein is CASSTADAQETQYF. The CDR3 DNA follows: TGTGCCAGCTCAACGGCGGACGCCCAAGAGACCCAGTACTTC.

Many counts were recorded for this clonotype. The chain links TRBV4-1 to TRBJ1-5; no clear D gene. The V end lost 3 bases, the J end lost 3 bases, and 12 bases lay between the germline ends. The V gene's germline CDR1 is MGHRA and CDR2 YSYEKL. The CDR3 contains 15 residues. DNA of the CDR3: TGCGCCAGCAGCCAGTCCGTGGCCCCCAATCAGCCCCAGCATTTT. As protein: CASSQSVAPNQPQHF.

In its sample, this clonotype was seen many times. This chain uses TRBV5-1 with TRBJ1-2; no firm D call. The CDR3 spans 12 residues. Germline CDR1 and CDR2: SGHRS and YFSETQ. Trimming removed 5 bases from V and 1 base from J, with 6 bases in between. DNA of the CDR3: TGCGCCAGCAGGTCCTTTAACTATGGCTACACCTTC. This gives the protein CASRSFNYGYTF. The full variable domain, completed using reference TRBV5-1 and TRBJ1-2, is KAGVTQTPRYLIKTRGQQVTLSCSPISGHRSVSWYQQTPGQGLQFLFEYFSETQRNKGNFPGRFSGRQFSNSRSEMNVSTLELGDSALYLCASRSFNYGYTFGSGTRLTVV.

This chain uses TRBV2 with TRBJ1-2, with no clear D. CDR1 and CDR2 from the germline V gene are SNHLY and FYNNEI. This CDR3 has 13 residues. The ends were cut back, 3 bases at V and 3 bases at J, with 8 bases in the middle. CDR3 sequence (DNA): TGTGCCAGCAGTGAGAACAGCTACTATGGCTACACCTTC. Encoded protein: CASSENSYYGYTF.

This clonotype was counted at least ten times. The CDR3 DNA sequence: TGCAGTGCCCCTCGGGGGCACAATGAGCAGTTCTTC. Amino acids: CSAPRGHNEQFF. This rearrangement joins TRBV20-1 to TRBJ2-1, with D perhaps given as TRBD1 or TRBD2 (6 bases each). This CDR3 is built from 12 residues. Germline V gene sequence: CDR1 DFQATT, CDR2 SNEGSKA (reference sequence). V lost 6 bases to trimming and J lost 5 bases, with 11 bases between them.

The genes are TRBV11-2 and TRBJ2-1; the D gene is possibly TRBD2 (6 bases). In germline, CDR1 is SGHAT, CDR2 FQNNGV. The ends were cut back, 5 bases at V and 4 bases at J, with 12 bases in the middle. The CDR3 is 14 amino acids. CDR3 sequence (DNA): TGTGCCAGCAGCCATAGCGGATTTTACAATGAGCAGTTCTTC. Translation: CASSHSGFYNEQFF.

The rearrangement uses TRBV24-1 and TRBJ2-2; the D gene is possibly TRBD1 (5 bases). CDR1 and CDR2 (germline): KGHDR, SFDVKD. V was clipped by 11 bases and J by 1 base, with 16 bases between them. The CDR3 is made up of 15 amino acids. CDR3 sequence: CASRDGALNTGELFF. The CDR3 coding sequence is TGTGCCAGCAGGGATGGGGCCCTGAACACCGGGGAGCTGTTTTTT.

This clonotype showed up many times. The chain joins TRBV7-9 to TRBJ2-7; 7 bases match TRBD2. The CDR3 is 13 amino acids. The V gene's germline CDR1 is SEHNR and CDR2 FQNEAQ (reference sequence). After removal of 5 bases from V and 2 bases from J, the junction contained 3 bases not matched to a gene. The CDR3 sequence: CASSRREAYEQYF. Written as DNA, the CDR3 is TGTGCCAGCAGCCGTCGGGAGGCCTACGAGCAGTACTTC.